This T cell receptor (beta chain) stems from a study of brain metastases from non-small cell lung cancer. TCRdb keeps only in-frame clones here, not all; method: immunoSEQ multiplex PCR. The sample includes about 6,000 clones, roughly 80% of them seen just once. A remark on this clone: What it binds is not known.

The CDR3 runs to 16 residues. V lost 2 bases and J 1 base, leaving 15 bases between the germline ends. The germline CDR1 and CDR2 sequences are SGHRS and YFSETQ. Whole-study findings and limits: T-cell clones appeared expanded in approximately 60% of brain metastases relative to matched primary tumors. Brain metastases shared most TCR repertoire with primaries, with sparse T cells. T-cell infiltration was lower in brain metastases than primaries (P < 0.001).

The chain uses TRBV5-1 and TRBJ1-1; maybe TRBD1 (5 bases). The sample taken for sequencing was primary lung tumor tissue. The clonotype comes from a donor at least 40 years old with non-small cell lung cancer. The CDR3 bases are TGCGCCAGCAGCTTCGGGTTCGGGGGTTCGAACACTGAAGCTTTCTTT. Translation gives CASSFGFGGSNTEAFF. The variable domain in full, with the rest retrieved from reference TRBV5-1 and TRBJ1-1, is KAGVTQTPRYLIKTRGQQVTLSCSPISGHRSVSWYQQTPGQGLQFLFEYFSETQRNKGNFPGRFSGRQFSNSRSEMNVSTLELGDSALYLCASSFGFGGSNTEAFFGQGTRLTVV.